These T cell receptor beta chains were read from a single sample in a study of PD-L1 blockade in urothelial cancer. Sequenced by immunoSEQ multiplex PCR; TCRdb stores in-frame clones only, minus some. Counted here are some 120,000 clones, about 82% occurring once; the ten biggest clones make up 2% to 3%. Sequencing used PBMCs, obtained around atezolizumab (anti-PD-L1) treatment. The receptors were sampled from a man aged 50-59 years with urothelial cancer. CDR3s include the opening cysteine and the closing phenylalanine or tryptophan. The D gene is left open where the match is weak. Only some rows state a clone size, as once, few, many or a class for expanded clones.

j_call d_call v_call clone_size cdr3_nt cdr3_aa
TRBJ2-2 TRBD2 TRBV30 once TGTGCCTGGACAAGACTAGCGGGTCCCAACACCGGGGAGCTGTTTTTT CAWTRLAGPNTGELFF
TRBJ2-4 - TRBV7-2 - TGTGCCAGCAGCCCCCGCGGGGCGAAAAACATTCAGTACTTC CASSPRGAKNIQYF
TRBJ2-1 TRBD2 TRBV11-3 - TGTGCCAGCGGTAGCGGGAGGGCCGCTGAGCAGTTCTTC CASGSGRAAEQFF
TRBJ1-1 - TRBV7-9 - TGTGCCAGCAGCTTTGGACAAACAGCTTTCTTT CASSFGQTAFF
TRBJ1-1 - TRBV5-1 - TGCGCCAGCAGCTTGGTGGGTAGCCCCGAGGTTGAAGCTTTCTTT CASSLVGSPEVEAFF
TRBJ2-7 - TRBV11-2 - TGTGCCAGCAGCTTAGGACGTTGGGGCGGACAATACGAGCAGTACTTC CASSLGRWGGQYEQYF
TRBJ1-4 TRBD1 TRBV5-1 - TGCGCCAGCAGCTTGGTGTATTCGGGAGGGGGCTCCGCTAATGAAAAACTGTTTTTT CASSLVYSGGGSANEKLFF
TRBJ2-3 TRBD2 TRBV30 - TGTGCCTGGAAGGCGGGAGGGACAGATACGCAGTATTTT CAWKAGGTDTQYF
TRBJ2-7 TRBD2 TRBV5-1 few TGCGCCAGCAGTCAAGCGGGAGGGAACTCCTACGAGCAGTACTTC CASSQAGGNSYEQYF
TRBJ2-1 TRBD2 TRBV9 - TGTGCCAGCAGCGTAGCGCCATTCAGCGGGAGGAGCTACAATGAGCAGTTCTTC CASSVAPFSGRSYNEQFF
TRBJ2-3 TRBD2 TRBV15 - TGTGCCACCAGCAGGGGGACTAGCGGATATACAGATACGCAGTATTTT CATSRGTSGYTDTQYF
TRBJ1-6 TRBD1 TRBV2 - TGTGCCAGCGGAGGGACAGCCCGGCAATCACCCCTCCACTTT CASGGTARQSPLHF
TRBJ2-1 - TRBV7-2 - TGTGCCAGCAGCTCCCCGAACAGGGATGTCTACAATGAGCAGTTCTTC CASSSPNRDVYNEQFF
TRBJ2-1 TRBD2 TRBV9 - TGTGCCAGCAGCGCCGGGACTAGCGGGATAATAAGGCAGTTCTTC CASSAGTSGIIRQFF
TRBJ1-1 - TRBV30 - TGTGCCTGGAGCTACTCAACTGAAGCTTTCTTT CAWSYSTEAFF
TRBJ2-5 - TRBV9 few TGTGCCAGCAGCGTAAGTCCAACGGAGGCAGAGACCCAGTACTTC CASSVSPTEAETQYF
TRBJ2-1 TRBD2 TRBV4-1 - TGCGCCAGCAGCCAAGATGTCGATGGGTGGGGCGGGAGGGCCGGGGAGCAGTTCTTC CASSQDVDGWGGRAGEQFF
TRBJ2-1 TRBD2 TRBV29-1 - TGCAGCGTGGACGGACTAGCGGGGGGCCATGAGCAGTTCTTC CSVDGLAGGHEQFF
TRBJ2-1 - TRBV7-2 - TGTGCCAGCAGCTTAGACTACAACAATGAGCAGTTCTTC CASSLDYNNEQFF
TRBJ2-1 TRBD1 TRBV5-1 - TGCGCCAGCAGCCAGGGACACCAGTATGGGGACAGGGGGAACAATGAGCAGTTCTTC CASSQGHQYGDRGNNEQFF
TRBJ1-1 - TRBV27 - TGTGCCAGCAGTGTCCGACAGATGAACACTGAAGCTTTCTTT CASSVRQMNTEAFF
TRBJ1-2 - TRBV10-2 - TGCGCCAGCGGTACAGGGAATTTTAACTATGGCTACACCTTC CASGTGNFNYGYTF
TRBJ2-2 - TRBV10-3 once TGTGCCATCAGTGACCGCATGCGCGGGAATGGGGAGCTGTTTTTT CAISDRMRGNGELFF
TRBJ2-1 TRBD2 TRBV30 - TGTGCCTGGAGTCCCCTAGCGGGGTTTTCCAATGAGCAGTTCTTC CAWSPLAGFSNEQFF
TRBJ1-1 - TRBV13 - TGTGCCAGCAGCTTAAACAGGGACACTGAAGCTTTCTTT CASSLNRDTEAFF
TRBJ2-1 TRBD2 TRBV30 - TGTGCCTGGAGCGGACTAGCGGGAGGATTGTATGAGCAGTTCTTC CAWSGLAGGLYEQFF
TRBJ2-4 - TRBV4-1 - TGCGCCAGCAGCCAACCCGCCCAGGGGTCCAAAAACATTCAGTACTTC CASSQPAQGSKNIQYF
TRBJ2-7 - TRBV7-8 - TGTGCCAGCAGCCTCGGACAGCCCTACGAGCAGTACTTC CASSLGQPYEQYF
TRBJ1-2 TRBD1 TRBV6-6 - TGTGCCAGCAGTCCTGGACAGGGGGGTAACTATGGCTACACCTTC CASSPGQGGNYGYTF
TRBJ2-5 TRBD1 TRBV5-4 - TGTGCCAGCAGCGACCCGGGACAGGGTCAAGAGACCCAGTACTTC CASSDPGQGQETQYF
TRBJ2-5 - TRBV7-2 - TGTGCCAGCAGCTTCGGGGGTGCGGGAACAGAGACCCAGTACTTC CASSFGGAGTETQYF
TRBJ1-6 - TRBV6-1 - TGTGCCAGCAGGACAGCGGGGAGTTCACCCCTCCACTTT CASRTAGSSPLHF
TRBJ1-2 - TRBV6-5 - TGTGCCAGCTGGACGACAGCCAACTATGGCTACACCTTC CASWTTANYGYTF
TRBJ1-1 - TRBV19 - TGTGCCAGTAGTCGCGGGAACACTGAAGCTTTCTTT CASSRGNTEAFF
TRBJ2-3 - TRBV4-1 - TGCGCCAGCAGCCAAGTAGGTGTCGTCAGGGCAGATACGCAGTATTTT CASSQVGVVRADTQYF
TRBJ2-7 - TRBV2 - TGTGCCAGCAGTGCCTCTCGCGAGCAGTACTTC CASSASREQYF
TRBJ1-2 TRBD1 TRBV27 - TGTGCCAGCCAAAAACAGGGGGCAAATGGCTACACCTTC CASQKQGANGYTF
TRBJ2-1 TRBD2 TRBV7-2 - TGTGCCAGCACGCAACTAGCGCGGCTTAGCTCCTACAATGAGCAGTTCTTC CASTQLARLSSYNEQFF
TRBJ1-2 TRBD1 TRBV28 - TGTGCCAGCAGTTTATCAGGGGGTTTTCGCTATGGCTACACCTTC CASSLSGGFRYGYTF
TRBJ1-6 TRBD1 TRBV5-6 few TGTGCCAGCAGGAAAATACAGGGGCTTGATTCACCCCTCCACTTT CASRKIQGLDSPLHF
TRBJ2-1 - TRBV7-9 - TGTGCCACCCATATGGAGGGAGTGACATACAATGAGCAGTTCTTC CATHMEGVTYNEQFF
TRBJ1-2 - TRBV18 once TGTGCCAGCTCACCAGAATCTAACAGCAACTATGGCTACACCTTC CASSPESNSNYGYTF